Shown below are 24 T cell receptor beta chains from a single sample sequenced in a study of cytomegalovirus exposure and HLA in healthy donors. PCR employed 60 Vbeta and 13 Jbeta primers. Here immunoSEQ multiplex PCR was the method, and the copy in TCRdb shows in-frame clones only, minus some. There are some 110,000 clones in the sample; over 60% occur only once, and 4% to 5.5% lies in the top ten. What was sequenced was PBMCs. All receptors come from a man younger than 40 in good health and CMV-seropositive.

In DNA, the CDR3 is TGTGCCAGCTCACCAGGGACAGAAAGGAATTCACCCCTCCACTTT. Its translation is CASSPGTERNSPLHF. The chain uses TRBV18 and TRBJ1-6; 7 bases match TRBD1. The ends lost 2 bases at V and 7 bases at J; junction bases unmatched: 5. Germline assignment: CDR1 KGHSH and CDR2 LQKENI. The CDR3 is made up of 15 amino acids. The whole variable domain, filled in from reference TRBV18 and TRBJ1-6, reads NAGVMQNPRHLVRRRGQEARLRCSPMKGHSHVYWYRQLPEEGLKFMVYLQKENIIDESGMPKERFSAEFPKEGPSILRIQQVVRGDSAAYFCASSPGTERNSPLHFGNGTRLTVT.

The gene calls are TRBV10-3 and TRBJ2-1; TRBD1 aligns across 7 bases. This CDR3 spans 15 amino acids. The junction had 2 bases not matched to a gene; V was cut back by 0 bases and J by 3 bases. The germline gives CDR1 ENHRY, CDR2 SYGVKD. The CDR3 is CAISESAGGYNEQFF. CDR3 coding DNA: TGTGCCATCAGTGAGTCGGCAGGGGGCTACAATGAGCAGTTCTTC.

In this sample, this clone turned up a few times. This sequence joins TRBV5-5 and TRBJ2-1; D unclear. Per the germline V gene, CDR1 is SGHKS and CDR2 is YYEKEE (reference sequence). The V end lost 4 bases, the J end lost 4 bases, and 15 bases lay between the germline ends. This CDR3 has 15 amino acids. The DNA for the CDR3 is TGTGCCAGCAGCGCCGGGTCCGTCGAATACAATGAGCAGTTCTTC. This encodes CASSAGSVEYNEQFF.

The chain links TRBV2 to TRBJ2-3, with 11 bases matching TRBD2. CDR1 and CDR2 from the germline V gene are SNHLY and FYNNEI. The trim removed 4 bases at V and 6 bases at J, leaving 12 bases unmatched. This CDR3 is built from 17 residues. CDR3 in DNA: TGTGCCAGCAGTGTCCCCACTAGCGGGGGAAGCGTCGATACGCAGTATTTT. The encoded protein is CASSVPTSGGSVDTQYF.

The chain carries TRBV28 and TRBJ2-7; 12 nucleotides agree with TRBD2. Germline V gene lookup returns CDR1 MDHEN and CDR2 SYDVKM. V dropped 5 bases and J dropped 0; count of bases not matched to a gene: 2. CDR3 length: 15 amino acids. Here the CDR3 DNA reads TGTGCCAGCAGTCCGGGACTAGCGGGCTCCTACGAGCAGTACTTC. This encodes CASSPGLAGSYEQYF. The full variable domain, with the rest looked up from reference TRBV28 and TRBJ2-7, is DVKVTQSSRYLVKRTGEKVFLECVQDMDHENMFWYRQDPGLGLRLIYFSYDVKMKEKGDIPEGYSVSREKKERFSLILESASTNQTSMYLCASSPGLAGSYEQYFGPGTRLTVT.

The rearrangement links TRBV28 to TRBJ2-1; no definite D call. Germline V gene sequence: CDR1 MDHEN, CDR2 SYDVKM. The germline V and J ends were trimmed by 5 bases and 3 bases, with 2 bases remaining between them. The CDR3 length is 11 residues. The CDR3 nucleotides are TGTGCCAGCAGTCTCTACAATGAGCAGTTCTTC. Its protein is CASSLYNEQFF.

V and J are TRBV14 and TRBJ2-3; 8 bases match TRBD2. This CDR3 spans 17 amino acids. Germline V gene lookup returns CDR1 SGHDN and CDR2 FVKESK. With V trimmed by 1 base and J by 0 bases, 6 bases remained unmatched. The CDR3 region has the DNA TGTGCCAGCAGCCAAGGTCTTAGCGGGGCTAGCACAGATACGCAGTATTTT. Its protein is CASSQGLSGASTDTQYF. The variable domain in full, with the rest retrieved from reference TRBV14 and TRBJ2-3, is EAGVTQFPSHSVIEKGQTVTLRCDPISGHDNLYWYRRVMGKEIKFLLHFVKESKQDESGMPNNRFLAERTGGTYSTLKVQPAELEDSGVYFCASSQGLSGASTDTQYFGPGTRLTVL.

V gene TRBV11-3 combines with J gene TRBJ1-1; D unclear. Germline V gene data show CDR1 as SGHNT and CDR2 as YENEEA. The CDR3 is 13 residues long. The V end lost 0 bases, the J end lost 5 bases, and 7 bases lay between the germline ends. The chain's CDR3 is CASSLEATTEAFF. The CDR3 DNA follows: TGTGCCAGCAGCTTAGAAGCGACTACTGAAGCTTTCTTT. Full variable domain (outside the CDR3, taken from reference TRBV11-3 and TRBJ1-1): EAGVVQSPRYKIIEKKQPVAFWCNPISGHNTLYWYLQNLGQGPELLIRYENEEAVDDSQLPKDRFSAERLKGVDSTLKIQPAELGDSAVYLCASSLEATTEAFFGQGTRLTVV.

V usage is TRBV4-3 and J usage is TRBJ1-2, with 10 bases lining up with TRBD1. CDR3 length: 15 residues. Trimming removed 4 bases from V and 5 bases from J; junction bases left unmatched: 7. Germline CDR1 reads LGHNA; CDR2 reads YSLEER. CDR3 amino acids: CASSPTGDRGYGYTF. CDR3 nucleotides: TGCGCCAGCAGCCCGACCGGGGACAGGGGATATGGCTACACCTTC.

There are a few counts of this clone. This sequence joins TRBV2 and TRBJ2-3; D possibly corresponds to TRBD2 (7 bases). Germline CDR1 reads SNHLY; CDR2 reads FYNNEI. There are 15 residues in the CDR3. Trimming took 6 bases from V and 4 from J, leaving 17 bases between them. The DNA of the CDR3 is TGTGCCAGCAGCGAATCGGGGGGCCGAGCAGATACGCAGTATTTT. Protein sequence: CASSESGGRADTQYF.

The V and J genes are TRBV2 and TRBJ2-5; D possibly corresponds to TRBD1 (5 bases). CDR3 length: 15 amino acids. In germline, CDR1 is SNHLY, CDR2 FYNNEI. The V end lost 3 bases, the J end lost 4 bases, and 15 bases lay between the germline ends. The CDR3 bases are TGTGCCAGCAGTGATCAGGGTGGCAAAGCAGAGACCCAGTACTTC. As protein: CASSDQGGKAETQYF. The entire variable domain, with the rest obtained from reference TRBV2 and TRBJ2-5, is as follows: EPEVTQTPSHQVTQMGQEVILRCVPISNHLYFYWYRQILGQKVEFLVSFYNNEISEKSEIFDDQFSVERPDGSNFTLKIRSTKLEDSAMYFCASSDQGGKAETQYFGPGTRLLVL.

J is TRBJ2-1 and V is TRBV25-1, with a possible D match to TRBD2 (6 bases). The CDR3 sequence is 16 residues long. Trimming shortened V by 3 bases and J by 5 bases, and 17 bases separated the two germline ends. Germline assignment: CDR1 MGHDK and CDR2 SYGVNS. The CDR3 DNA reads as TGTGCCAGCAGTGAGGAGGAGGAGGGCAAGGACAATGAGCAGTTCTTC. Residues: CASSEEEEGKDNEQFF. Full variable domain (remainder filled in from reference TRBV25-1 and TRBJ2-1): EADIYQTPRYLVIGTGKKITLECSQTMGHDKMYWYQQDPGMELHLIHYSYGVNSTEKGDLSSESTVSRIRTEHFPLTLESARPSHTSQYLCASSEEEEGKDNEQFFGPGTRLTVL.

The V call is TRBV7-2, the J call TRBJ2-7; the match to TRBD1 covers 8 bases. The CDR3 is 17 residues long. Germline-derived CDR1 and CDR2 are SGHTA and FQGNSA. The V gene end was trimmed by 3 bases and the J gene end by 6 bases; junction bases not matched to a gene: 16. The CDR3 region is CASSFWWRRQGSSEQYF. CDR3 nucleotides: TGTGCCAGCAGCTTTTGGTGGCGTAGACAGGGGAGCAGCGAGCAGTACTTC.

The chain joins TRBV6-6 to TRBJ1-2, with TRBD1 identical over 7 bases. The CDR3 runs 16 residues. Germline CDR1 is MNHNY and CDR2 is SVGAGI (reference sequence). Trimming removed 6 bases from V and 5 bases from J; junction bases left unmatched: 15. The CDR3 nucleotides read TGTGCCAGCAGCCATATCGGGACAGCACTTCCATATGGCTACACCTTC. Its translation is CASSHIGTALPYGYTF.

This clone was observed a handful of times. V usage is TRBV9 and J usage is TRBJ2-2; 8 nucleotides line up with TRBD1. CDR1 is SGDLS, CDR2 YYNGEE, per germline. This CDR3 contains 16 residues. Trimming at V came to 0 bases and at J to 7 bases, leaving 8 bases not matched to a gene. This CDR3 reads CASSVGQGARGGELFF. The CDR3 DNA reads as TGTGCCAGCAGCGTAGGTCAGGGGGCTCGTGGCGGGGAGCTGTTTTTT.

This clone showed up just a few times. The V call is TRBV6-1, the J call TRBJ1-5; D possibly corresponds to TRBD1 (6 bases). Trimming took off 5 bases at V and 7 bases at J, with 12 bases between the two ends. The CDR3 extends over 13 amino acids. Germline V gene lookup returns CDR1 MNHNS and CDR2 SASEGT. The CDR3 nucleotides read TGTGCCAGCAGTCCCAGGGGAAACCAGCCCCAGCATTTT. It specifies CASSPRGNQPQHF.

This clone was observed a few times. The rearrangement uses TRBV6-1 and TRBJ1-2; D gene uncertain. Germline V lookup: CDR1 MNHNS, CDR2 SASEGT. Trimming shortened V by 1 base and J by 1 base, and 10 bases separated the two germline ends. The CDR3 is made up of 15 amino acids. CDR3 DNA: TGTGCCAGCAGTGAAGAATCAAACAGTAACTATGGCTACACCTTC. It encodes CASSEESNSNYGYTF.

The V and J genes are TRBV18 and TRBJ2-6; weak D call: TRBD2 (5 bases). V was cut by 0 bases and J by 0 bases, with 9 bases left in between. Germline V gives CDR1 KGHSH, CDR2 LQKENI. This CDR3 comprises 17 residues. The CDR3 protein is CASSPPGEFSGANVLTF. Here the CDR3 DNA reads TGTGCCAGCTCACCACCCGGGGAGTTCTCTGGGGCCAACGTCCTGACTTTC.

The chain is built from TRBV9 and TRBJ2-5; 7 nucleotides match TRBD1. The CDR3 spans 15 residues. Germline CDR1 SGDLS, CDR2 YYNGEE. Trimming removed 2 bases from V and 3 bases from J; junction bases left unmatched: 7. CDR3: CASSVGTVGEETQYF. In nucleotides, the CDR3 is TGTGCCAGCAGCGTTGGGACAGTAGGGGAAGAGACCCAGTACTTC.

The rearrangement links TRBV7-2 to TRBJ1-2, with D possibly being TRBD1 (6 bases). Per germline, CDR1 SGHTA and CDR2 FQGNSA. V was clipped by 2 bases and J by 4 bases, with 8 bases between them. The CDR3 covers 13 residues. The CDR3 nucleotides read TGTGCCAGCAGCTTACGGGGGGCCTATGGCTACACCTTC. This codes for CASSLRGAYGYTF. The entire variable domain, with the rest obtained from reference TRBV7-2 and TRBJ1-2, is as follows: GAGVSQSPSNKVTEKGKDVELRCDPISGHTALYWYRQSLGQGLEFLIYFQGNSAPDKSGLPSDRFSAERTGGSVSTLTIQRTQQEDSAVYLCASSLRGAYGYTFGSGTRLTVV.

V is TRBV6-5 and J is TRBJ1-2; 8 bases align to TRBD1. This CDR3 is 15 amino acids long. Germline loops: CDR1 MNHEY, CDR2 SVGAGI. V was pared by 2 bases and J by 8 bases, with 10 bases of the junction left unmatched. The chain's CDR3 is CASSYRATGEGGYTF. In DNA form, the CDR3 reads TGTGCCAGCAGTTACCGGGCGACAGGGGAAGGAGGCTACACCTTC.

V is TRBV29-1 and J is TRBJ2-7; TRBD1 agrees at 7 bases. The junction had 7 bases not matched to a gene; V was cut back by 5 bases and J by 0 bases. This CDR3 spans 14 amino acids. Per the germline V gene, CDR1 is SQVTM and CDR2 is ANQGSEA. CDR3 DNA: TGCAGCGTTTCGGACAGGAGAAGCTCCTACGAGCAGTACTTC. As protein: CSVSDRRSSYEQYF.

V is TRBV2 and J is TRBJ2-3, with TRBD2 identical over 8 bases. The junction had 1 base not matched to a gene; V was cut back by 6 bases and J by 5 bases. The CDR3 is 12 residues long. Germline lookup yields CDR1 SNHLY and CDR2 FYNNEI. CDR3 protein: CASRAGGDTQYF. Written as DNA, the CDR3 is TGTGCCAGCAGGGCGGGGGGAGATACGCAGTATTTT.

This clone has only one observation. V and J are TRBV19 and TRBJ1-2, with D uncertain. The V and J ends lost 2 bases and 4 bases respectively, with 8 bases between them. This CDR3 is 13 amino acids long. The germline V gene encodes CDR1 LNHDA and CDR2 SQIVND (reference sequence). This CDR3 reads CASSISGSYGYTF. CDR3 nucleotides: TGTGCCAGTAGTATATCGGGATCCTATGGCTACACCTTC.